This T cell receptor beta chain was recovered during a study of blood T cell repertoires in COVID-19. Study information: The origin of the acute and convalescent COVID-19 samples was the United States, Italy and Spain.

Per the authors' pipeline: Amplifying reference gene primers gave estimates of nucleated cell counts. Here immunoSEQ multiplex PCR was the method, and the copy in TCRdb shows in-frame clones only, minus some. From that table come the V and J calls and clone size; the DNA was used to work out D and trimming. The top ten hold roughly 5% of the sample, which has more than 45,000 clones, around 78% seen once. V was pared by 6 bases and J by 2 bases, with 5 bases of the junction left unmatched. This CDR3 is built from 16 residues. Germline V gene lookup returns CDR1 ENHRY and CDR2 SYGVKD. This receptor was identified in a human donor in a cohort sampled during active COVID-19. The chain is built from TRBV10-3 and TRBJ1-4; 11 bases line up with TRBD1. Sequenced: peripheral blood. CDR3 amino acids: CAISQGTGGTNEKLFF. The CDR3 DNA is TGTGCCATCAGCCAAGGGACAGGGGGGACTAATGAAAAACTGTTTTTT.